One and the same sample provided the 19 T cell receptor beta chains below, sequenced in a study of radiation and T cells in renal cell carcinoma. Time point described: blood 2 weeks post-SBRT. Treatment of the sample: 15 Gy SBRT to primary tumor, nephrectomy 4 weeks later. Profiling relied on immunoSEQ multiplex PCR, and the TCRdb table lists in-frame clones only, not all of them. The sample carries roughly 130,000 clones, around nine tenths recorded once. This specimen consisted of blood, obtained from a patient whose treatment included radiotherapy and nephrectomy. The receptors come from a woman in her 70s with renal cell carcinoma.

This chain's CDR3 is CATSSPGLAGLNTGELFF. CDR3 nucleotide sequence: TGTGCCACCAGCAGCCCGGGACTAGCGGGGCTGAACACCGGGGAGCTGTTTTTT. This chain connects TRBV15 to TRBJ2-2; TRBD2 matches at 13 bases. This CDR3 is built from 18 residues. Germline CDR1 is LNHNV and CDR2 is YYDKDF (reference sequence). V lost 3 bases and J lost 1; bases outside the gene matches: 5.

CDR3 amino acids: CASSLGTGIGANVLTF. In DNA form, the CDR3 reads TGTGCCAGCAGCTTGGGGACAGGGATTGGGGCCAACGTCCTGACTTTC. The J gene is TRBJ2-6, the V gene TRBV5-6; TRBD1 matches 8 bases. CDR3 length: 16 amino acids. CDR1 is SGHDT, CDR2 YYEEEE, per germline. With 0 bases clipped from V and 3 bases from J, the junction kept 2 bases outside the gene matches.

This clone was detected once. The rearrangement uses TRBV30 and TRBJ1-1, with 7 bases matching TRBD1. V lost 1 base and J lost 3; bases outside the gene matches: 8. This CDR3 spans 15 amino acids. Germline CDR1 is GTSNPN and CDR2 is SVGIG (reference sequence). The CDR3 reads CAWSGRQGLYTEAFF. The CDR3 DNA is TGTGCCTGGAGTGGTCGACAGGGCCTATACACTGAAGCTTTCTTT. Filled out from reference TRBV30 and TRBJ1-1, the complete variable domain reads SQTIHQWPATLVQPVGSPLSLECTVEGTSNPNLYWYRQAAGRGLQLLFYSVGIGQISSEVPQNLSASRPQDRQFILSSKKLLLSDSGFYLCAWSGRQGLYTEAFFGQGTRLTVV.

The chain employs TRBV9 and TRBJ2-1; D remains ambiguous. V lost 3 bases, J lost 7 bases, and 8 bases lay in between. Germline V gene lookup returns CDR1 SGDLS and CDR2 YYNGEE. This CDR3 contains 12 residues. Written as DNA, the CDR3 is TGTGCCAGCAGCGCGGGTAGGAATGAGCAGTTCTTC. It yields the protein CASSAGRNEQFF.

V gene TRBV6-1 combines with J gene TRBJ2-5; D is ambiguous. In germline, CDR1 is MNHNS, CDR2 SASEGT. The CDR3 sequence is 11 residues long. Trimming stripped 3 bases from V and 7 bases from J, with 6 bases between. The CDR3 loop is CASSDRWTQYF. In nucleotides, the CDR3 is TGTGCCAGCAGTGATCGGTGGACCCAGTACTTC.

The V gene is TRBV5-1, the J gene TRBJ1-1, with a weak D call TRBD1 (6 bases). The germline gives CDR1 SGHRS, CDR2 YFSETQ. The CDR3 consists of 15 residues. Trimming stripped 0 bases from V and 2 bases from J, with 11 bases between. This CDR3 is CASSLGPDSNTEAFF. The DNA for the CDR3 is TGCGCCAGCAGCTTGGGACCGGACAGTAACACTGAAGCTTTCTTT.

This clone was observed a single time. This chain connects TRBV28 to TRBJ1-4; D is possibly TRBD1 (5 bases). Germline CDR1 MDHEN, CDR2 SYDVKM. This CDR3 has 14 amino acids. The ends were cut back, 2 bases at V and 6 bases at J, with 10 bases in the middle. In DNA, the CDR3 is TGTGCCAGCAGTTTAGCGGGGGTGGATGAAAAACTGTTTTTT. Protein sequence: CASSLAGVDEKLFF.

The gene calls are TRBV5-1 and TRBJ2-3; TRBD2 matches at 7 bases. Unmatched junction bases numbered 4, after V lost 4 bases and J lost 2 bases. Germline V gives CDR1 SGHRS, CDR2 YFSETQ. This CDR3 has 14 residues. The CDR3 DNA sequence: TGCGCCAGCAGCAAAGGGACTATCACAGATACGCAGTATTTT. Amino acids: CASSKGTITDTQYF.

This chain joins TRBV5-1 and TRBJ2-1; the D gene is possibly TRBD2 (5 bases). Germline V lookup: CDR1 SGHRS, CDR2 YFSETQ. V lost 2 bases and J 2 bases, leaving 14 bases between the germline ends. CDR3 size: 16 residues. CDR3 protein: CASSLRGVHPYNEQFF. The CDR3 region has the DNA TGCGCCAGCAGCTTACGGGGAGTCCACCCCTACAATGAGCAGTTCTTC.

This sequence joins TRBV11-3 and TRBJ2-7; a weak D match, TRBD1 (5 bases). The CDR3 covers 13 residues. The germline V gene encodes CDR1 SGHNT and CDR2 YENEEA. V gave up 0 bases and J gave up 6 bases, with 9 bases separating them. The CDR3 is CASSLEQVAEQYF. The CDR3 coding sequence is TGTGCCAGCAGCTTAGAACAGGTAGCCGAGCAGTACTTC. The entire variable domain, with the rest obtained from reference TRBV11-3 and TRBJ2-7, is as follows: EAGVVQSPRYKIIEKKQPVAFWCNPISGHNTLYWYLQNLGQGPELLIRYENEEAVDDSQLPKDRFSAERLKGVDSTLKIQPAELGDSAVYLCASSLEQVAEQYFGPGTRLTVT.

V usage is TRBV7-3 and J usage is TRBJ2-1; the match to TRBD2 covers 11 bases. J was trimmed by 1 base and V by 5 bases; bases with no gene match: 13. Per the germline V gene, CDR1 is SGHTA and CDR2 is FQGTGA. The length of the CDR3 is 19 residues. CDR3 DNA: TGTGCCAGCAGCCCCAGACCTTCTCTAGCGGGGGGTTCCTACAATGAGCAGTTCTTC. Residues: CASSPRPSLAGGSYNEQFF. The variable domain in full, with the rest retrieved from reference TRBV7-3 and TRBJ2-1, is GAGVSQTPSNKVTEKGKYVELRCDPISGHTALYWYRQSLGQGPEFLIYFQGTGAADDSGLPNDRFFAVRPEGSVSTLKIQRTERGDSAVYLCASSPRPSLAGGSYNEQFFGPGTRLTVL.

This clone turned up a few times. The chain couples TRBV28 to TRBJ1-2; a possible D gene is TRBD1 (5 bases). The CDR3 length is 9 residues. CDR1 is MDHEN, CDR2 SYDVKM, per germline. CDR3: CRVGDGYTF. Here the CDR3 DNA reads TGTAGAGTAGGGGATGGCTACACCTTC.

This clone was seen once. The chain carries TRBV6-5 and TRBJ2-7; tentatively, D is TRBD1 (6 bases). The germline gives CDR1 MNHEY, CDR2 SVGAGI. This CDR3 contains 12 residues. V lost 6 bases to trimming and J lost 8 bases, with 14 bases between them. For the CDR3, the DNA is TGTGCCAGCAGCACAGGGACGGCGAAGCAGTACTTC. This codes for CASSTGTAKQYF.

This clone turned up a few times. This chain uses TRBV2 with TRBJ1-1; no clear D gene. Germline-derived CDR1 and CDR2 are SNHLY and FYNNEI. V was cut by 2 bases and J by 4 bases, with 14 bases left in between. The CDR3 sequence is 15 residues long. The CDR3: CASSETQVTSTEAFF. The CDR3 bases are TGTGCCAGCAGTGAAACCCAGGTGACGAGCACTGAAGCTTTCTTT. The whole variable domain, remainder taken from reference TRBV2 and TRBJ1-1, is EPEVTQTPSHQVTQMGQEVILRCVPISNHLYFYWYRQILGQKVEFLVSFYNNEISEKSEIFDDQFSVERPDGSNFTLKIRSTKLEDSAMYFCASSETQVTSTEAFFGQGTRLTVV.

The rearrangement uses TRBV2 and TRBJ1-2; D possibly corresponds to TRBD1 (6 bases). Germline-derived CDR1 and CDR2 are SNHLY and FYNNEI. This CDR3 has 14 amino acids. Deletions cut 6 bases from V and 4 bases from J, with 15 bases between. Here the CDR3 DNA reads TGTGCCAGCAGACCCGACACAGGGATCTATGGCTACACCTTC. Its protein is CASRPDTGIYGYTF.

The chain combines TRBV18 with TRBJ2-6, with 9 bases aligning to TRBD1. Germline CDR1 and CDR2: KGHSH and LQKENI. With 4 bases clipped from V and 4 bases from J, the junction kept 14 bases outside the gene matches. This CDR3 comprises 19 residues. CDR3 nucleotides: TGTGCCAGCTCACTCGCCGGGACAGGGAGCAGAGGAGGGGCCAACGTCCTGACTTTC. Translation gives CASSLAGTGSRGGANVLTF.

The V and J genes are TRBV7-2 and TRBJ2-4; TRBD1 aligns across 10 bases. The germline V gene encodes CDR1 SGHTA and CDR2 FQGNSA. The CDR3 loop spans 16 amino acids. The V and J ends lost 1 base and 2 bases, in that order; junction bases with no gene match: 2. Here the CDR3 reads CASSLGQGASKNIQYF. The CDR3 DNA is TGTGCCAGCAGCTTAGGACAGGGGGCATCCAAAAACATTCAGTACTTC.

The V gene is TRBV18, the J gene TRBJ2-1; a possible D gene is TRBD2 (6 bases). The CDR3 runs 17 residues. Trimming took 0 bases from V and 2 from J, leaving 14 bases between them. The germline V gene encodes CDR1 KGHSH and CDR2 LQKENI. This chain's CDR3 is CASSPPLGGPTYNEQFF. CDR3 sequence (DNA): TGTGCCAGCTCACCACCCCTGGGAGGCCCCACCTACAATGAGCAGTTCTTC.

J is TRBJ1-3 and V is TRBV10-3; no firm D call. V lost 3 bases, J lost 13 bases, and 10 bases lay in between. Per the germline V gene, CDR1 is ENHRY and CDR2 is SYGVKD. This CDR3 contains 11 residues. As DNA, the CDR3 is TGTGCCATCAGTGAACCCACAGCTATATATTTT. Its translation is CAISEPTAIYF.